This record looks at one T cell receptor (beta chain) sequence and its context. Antigen: not known. The CDR3 has 13 residues. Deletions cut 8 bases from V and 8 bases from J, with 13 bases between. Germline values: CDR1 MNHEY, CDR2 SVGAGI. This sample was included in a study of CD8+CD57+ T cells in acquired aplastic anemia. Study-wide results and limits: With respect to CD8+ Simpson's diversity, patients and controls did not differ significantly.

TCR beta VDJ and CDR3 profiles were obtained from a genomic DNA template. MiXCR, run by TCRdb on the reads, gives a single entry per CDR3 protein. Among around 200,000 distinct CDR3 sequences listed, over 55% were seen once. Patients selected for sequencing had displayed CD8+CD57+ cell expansion by flow cytometry. Blood sampling was performed on the patients, and none of them had received therapy by then. The chain links TRBV6-5 to TRBJ1-6; D is possibly TRBD1 (5 bases). This receptor was obtained from a human donor with aplastic anemia. Material: sorted CD4+, CD8+, or CD8+CD57+ T cells (not recorded which) from PBMCs. The DNA for the CDR3 is TGTGCCAGCGCCACCAGGGAGGATTCACCCCTCCACTTT. The encoded protein is CASATREDSPLHF.